This TCR beta chain stems from a study of blood T cell repertoires in COVID-19. Trimming removed 3 bases from V and 2 bases from J, with 11 bases in between. The CDR3 consists of 14 residues. In germline, CDR1 is SGDLS, CDR2 YYNGEE. A single count supports this clone. TCRdb's table, derived via immunoSEQ multiplex PCR, lists solely in-frame clones and lacks some. The table lists more than 250,000 clones, roughly 84% of them singletons. The sequencing sample was made of peripheral blood. The origin of this receptor is a human donor in a cohort sampled during active COVID-19. The rearrangement joins TRBV9 to TRBJ1-2; a possible D gene is TRBD1 (5 bases). CDR3 sequence: CASSAPGVNYGYTF. The CDR3 DNA follows: TGTGCCAGCAGCGCCCCGGGGGTCAACTATGGCTACACCTTC.